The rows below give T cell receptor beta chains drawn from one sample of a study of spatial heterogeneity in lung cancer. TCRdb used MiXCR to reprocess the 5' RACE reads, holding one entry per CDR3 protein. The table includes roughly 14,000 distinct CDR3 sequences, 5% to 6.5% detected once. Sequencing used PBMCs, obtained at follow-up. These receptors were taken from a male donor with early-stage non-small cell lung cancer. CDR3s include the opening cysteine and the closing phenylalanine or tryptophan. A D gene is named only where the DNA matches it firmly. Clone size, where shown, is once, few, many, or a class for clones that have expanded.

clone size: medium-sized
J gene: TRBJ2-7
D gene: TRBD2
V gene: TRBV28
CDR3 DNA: TGTGCCAGCAGGGCTGCCCAAGGGCCGGGAGGACCCCCCTACGAGCAGTACTTC
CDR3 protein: CASRAAQGPGGPPYEQYF

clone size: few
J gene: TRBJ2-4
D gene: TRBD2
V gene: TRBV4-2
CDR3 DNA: TGTGCCAGCAGCCAAAGACTAGCGGGGGACCCGCCAAACATTCAGTACTTC
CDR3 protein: CASSQRLAGDPPNIQYF

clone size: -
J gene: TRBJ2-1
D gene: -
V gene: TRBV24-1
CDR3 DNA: TGTGCCACCAGTGATGCCGGGACCGGGCGGAATGAGCAGTTCTTC
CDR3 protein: CATSDAGTGRNEQFF

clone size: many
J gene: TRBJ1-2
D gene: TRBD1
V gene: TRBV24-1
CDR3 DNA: TGTGCCACCAGTGATGCCCGGACAGGGAACTATGGCTACACCTTC
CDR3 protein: CATSDARTGNYGYTF

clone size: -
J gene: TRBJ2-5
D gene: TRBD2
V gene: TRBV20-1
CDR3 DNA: TGCAGTGCTAGGGGACTAGCGGTCCAAGAGACCCAGTACTTC
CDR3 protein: CSARGLAVQETQYF

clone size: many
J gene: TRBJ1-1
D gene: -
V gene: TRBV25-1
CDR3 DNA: TGTGCCAGCAGTGAATTCGGCGGGGGGCGCACTGAAGCTTTCTTT
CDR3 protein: CASSEFGGGRTEAFF

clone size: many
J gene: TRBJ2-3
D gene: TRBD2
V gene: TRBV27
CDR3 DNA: TGTGCCAGCAGTCTGTCAGGACTAGCGTACACAGATACGCAGTATTTT
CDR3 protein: CASSLSGLAYTDTQYF

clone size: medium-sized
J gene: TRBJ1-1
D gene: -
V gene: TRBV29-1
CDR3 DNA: TGCAGCGTTGCTTGGACCATGAACACTGAAGCTTTCTTT
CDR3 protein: CSVAWTMNTEAFF

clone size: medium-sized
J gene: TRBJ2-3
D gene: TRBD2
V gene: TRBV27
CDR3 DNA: TGTGCCAGCAGTTTGTGGGCTAGCGGGAGGTTGGAAGATACGCAGTATTTT
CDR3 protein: CASSLWASGRLEDTQYF

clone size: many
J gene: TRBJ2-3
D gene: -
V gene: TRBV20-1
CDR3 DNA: TGCAGTGCTAGAGATTGGAGACACTCGGGCACAGATACGCAGTATTTT
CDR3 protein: CSARDWRHSGTDTQYF